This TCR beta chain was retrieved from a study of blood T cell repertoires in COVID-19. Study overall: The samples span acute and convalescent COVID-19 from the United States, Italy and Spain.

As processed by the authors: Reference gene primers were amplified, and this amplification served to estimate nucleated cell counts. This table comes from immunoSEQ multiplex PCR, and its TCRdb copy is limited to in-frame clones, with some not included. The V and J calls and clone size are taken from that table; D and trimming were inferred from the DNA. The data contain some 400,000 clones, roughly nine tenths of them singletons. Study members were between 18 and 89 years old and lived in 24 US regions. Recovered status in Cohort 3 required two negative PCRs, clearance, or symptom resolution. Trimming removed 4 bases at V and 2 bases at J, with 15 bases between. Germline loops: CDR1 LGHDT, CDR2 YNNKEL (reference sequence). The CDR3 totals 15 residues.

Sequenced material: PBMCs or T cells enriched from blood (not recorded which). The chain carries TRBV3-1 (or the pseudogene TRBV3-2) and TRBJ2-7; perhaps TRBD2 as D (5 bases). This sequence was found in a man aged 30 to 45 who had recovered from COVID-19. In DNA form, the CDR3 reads TGTGCCAGCAGCCCCCAGCGGCAACCCCCCTACGAGCAGTACTTC. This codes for CASSPQRQPPYEQYF.